This T cell receptor beta chain is drawn from a study of identical twins. General study results and limits: Conclusions were drawn cross-sectionally by statistical analysis, without following the same donors.

The CDR3 runs 13 residues. V was trimmed by 0 bases and J by 5 bases, leaving 8 bases between them. Germline CDR1 is PRHDT and CDR2 is FYEKMQ (reference sequence). This clonotype has a count of ten or more. Its antigen is currently unknown. MiXCR, run by TCRdb on the 5' RACE reads, gives a single entry per CDR3 protein. This sample carries approximately 680,000 distinct CDR3 sequences, just over 7% of them seen once, and the ten largest clones take 1.6%. The same data also went into a second study, on yellow fever vaccine responses in identical twins.

Sample: PBMCs. This chain links TRBV13 with TRBJ2-7; no reliable D call. This sequence originates from a woman aged 18-29 years in good health. The CDR3 loop reads CASSLGPSNEQYF. CDR3 bases: TGTGCCAGCAGCTTAGGCCCAAGCAACGAGCAGTACTTC.